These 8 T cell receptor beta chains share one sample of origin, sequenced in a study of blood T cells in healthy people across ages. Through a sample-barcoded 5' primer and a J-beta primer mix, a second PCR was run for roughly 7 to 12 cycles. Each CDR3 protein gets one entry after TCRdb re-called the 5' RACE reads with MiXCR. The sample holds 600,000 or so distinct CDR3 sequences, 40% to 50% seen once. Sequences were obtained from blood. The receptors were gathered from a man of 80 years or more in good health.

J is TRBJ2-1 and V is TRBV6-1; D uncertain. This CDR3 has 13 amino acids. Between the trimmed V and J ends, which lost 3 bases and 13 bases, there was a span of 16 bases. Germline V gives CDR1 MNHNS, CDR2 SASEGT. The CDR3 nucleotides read TGTGCCAGCAGTGAGGTGGGGTTAGAGACCCAGTTCTTC. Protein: CASSEVGLETQFF.

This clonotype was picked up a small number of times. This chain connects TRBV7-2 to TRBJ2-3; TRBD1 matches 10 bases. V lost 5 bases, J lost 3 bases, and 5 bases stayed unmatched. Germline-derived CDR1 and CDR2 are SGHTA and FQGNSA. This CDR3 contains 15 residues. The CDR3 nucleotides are TGTGCCAGCAGCCCGGGACAGGGGAGAACAGATACGCAGTATTTT. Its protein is CASSPGQGRTDTQYF.

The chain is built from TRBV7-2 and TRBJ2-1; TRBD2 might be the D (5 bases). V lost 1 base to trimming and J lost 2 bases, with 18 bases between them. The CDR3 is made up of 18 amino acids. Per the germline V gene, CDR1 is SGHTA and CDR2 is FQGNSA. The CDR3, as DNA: TGTGCCAGCAGCTTAGAAATCAGTGGGCGGGCTCCCTACAATGAGCAGTTCTTC. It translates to CASSLEISGRAPYNEQFF.

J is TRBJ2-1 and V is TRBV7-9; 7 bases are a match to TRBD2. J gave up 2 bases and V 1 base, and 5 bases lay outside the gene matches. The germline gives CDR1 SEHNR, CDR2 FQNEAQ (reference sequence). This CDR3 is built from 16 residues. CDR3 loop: CASSLVSGFPYNEQFF. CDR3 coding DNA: TGTGCCAGCAGCTTAGTTAGCGGGTTCCCCTACAATGAGCAGTTCTTC.

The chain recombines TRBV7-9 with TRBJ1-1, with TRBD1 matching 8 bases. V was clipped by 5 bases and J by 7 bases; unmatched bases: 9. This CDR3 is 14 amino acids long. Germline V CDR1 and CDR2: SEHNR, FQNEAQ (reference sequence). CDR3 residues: CASSPTGALHEAFF. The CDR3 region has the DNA TGTGCCAGCAGCCCGACAGGGGCATTACATGAAGCTTTCTTT.

CDR3 sequence reads: CASSFQQGRVPEAFF. In nucleotides, the CDR3 is TGTGCCAGCAGTTTCCAACAGGGGAGGGTACCTGAAGCTTTCTTT. The rearrangement uses TRBV6-5 and TRBJ1-1, with TRBD1 matching over 7 bases. The V segment lost 4 bases and the J segment 6 bases; nucleotides outside the gene matches: 11. Germline-derived CDR1 and CDR2 are MNHEY and SVGAGI. The CDR3 extends over 15 amino acids.

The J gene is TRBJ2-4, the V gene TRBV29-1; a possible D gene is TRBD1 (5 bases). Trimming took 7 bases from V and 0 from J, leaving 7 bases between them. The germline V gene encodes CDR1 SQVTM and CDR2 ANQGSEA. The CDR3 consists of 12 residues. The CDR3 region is CSARVAKNIQYF. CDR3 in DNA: TGCAGCGCCAGGGTAGCCAAAAACATTCAGTACTTC.

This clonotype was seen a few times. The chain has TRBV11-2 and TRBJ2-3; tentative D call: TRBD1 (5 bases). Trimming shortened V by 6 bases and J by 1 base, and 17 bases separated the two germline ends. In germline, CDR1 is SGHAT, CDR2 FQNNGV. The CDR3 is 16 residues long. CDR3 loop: CASRPLRGSRTDTQYF. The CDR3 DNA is TGTGCCAGCAGACCCTTAAGGGGATCTCGCACAGATACGCAGTATTTT. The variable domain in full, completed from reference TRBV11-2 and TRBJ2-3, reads EAGVAQSPRYKIIEKRQSVAFWCNPISGHATLYWYQQILGQGPKLLIQFQNNGVVDDSQLPKDRFSAERLKGVDSTLKIQPAKLEDSAVYLCASRPLRGSRTDTQYFGPGTRLTVL.